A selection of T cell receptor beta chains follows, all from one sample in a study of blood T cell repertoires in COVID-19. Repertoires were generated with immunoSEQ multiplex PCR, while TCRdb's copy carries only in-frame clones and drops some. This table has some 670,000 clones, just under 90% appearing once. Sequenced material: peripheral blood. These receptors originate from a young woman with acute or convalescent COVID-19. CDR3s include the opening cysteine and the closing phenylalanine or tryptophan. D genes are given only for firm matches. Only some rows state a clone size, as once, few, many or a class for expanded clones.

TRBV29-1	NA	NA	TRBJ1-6	CSVQRDKGDSPLHF	TGCAGCGTTCAGCGGGACAAGGGGGATTCACCCCTCCACTTT
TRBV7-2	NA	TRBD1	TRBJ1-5	CASRPDRGSNQPQHF	TGTGCCAGCAGGCCCGACAGGGGGAGTAATCAGCCCCAGCATTTT
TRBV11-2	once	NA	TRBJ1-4	CASSLDYRATNEKLFF	TGTGCCAGCAGCTTAGATTACAGGGCAACTAATGAAAAACTGTTTTTT
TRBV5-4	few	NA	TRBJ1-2	CASSSGFNYGYTF	TGTGCCAGCAGCTCCGGGTTTAACTATGGCTACACCTTC
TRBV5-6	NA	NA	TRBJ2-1	CASSTDRSRGNEQFF	TGTGCCAGCAGCACCGACAGGAGTCGAGGGAATGAGCAGTTCTTC
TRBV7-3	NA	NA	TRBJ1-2	CASSPGSGYGYTF	TGTGCCAGCAGCCCGGGTAGCGGATATGGCTACACCTTC
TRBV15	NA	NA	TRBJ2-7	CATSPVEGAGEQYF	TGTGCCACCAGCCCCGTGGAGGGGGCAGGCGAGCAGTACTTC
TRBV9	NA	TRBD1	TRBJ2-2	CASSPGQGPNTGELFF	TGTGCCAGCAGCCCAGGACAGGGCCCTAACACTGGGGAGCTGTTTTTT
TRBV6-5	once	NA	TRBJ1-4	CASSPTQRRDEKLFF	TGTGCCAGCAGTCCAACGCAACGGCGGGATGAAAAACTGTTTTTT
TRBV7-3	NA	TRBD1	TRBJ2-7	CASSSQTGGAEQYF	TGTGCCAGCAGCTCCCAGACAGGGGGCGCCGAGCAGTACTTC
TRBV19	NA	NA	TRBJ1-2	CASSRTSKDYGYTF	TGTGCCAGTAGTCGGACAAGTAAGGACTATGGCTACACCTTC
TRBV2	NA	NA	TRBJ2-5	CASTQTIGKQETQYF	TGTGCCAGCACCCAGACTATAGGGAAACAAGAGACCCAGTACTTC
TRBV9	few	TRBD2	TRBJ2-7	CASSVAGTTTYEQYF	TGTGCCAGCAGCGTGGCCGGGACTACAACCTACGAGCAGTACTTC
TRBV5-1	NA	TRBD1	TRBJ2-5	CASSSTGGLLPQYF	TGCGCCAGCAGCTCAACAGGGGGCCTTTTACCCCAGTACTTC
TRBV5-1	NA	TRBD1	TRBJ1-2	CASSGTGGNYGYTF	TGCGCCAGCTCCGGGACAGGGGGCAACTATGGCTACACCTTC
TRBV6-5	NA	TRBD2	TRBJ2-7	CASSSPGGTSRSEQYF	TGTGCCAGCAGTTCCCCGGGGGGGACTAGCCGATCCGAGCAGTACTTC
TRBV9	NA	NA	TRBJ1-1	CASSPRGGGTEAFF	TGTGCCAGCAGCCCCCGGGGAGGTGGCACTGAAGCTTTCTTT
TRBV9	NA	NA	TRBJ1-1	CASSGGRNTEAFF	TGTGCCAGCAGCGGAGGGAGAAACACTGAAGCTTTCTTT
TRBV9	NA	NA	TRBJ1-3	CASSVRGDSGNTIYF	TGTGCCAGCAGCGTCAGGGGTGACTCTGGAAACACCATATATTTT
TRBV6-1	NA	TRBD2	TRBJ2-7	CASSVSGLAGNYEQYF	TGTGCCAGCAGTGTGTCGGGACTAGCGGGGAACTACGAGCAGTACTTC
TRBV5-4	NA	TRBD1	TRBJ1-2	CASSPGQGSYGYTF	TGTGCCAGCAGCCCCGGACAGGGTAGCTATGGCTACACCTTC
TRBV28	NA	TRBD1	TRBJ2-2	CASSTGGNTGELFF	TGTGCCAGCAGTACAGGGGGCAACACCGGGGAGCTGTTTTTT
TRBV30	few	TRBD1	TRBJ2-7	CAWSIGQGAYEQYF	TGTGCCTGGAGTATAGGACAGGGGGCCTACGAGCAGTACTTC
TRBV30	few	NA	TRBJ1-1	CAWGDSAVFF	TGTGCCTGGGGAGATAGCGCTGTTTTCTTT
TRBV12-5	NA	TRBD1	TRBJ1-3	CASGLGGQGNTIYF	TGTGCTAGTGGTTTGGGGGGACAGGGAAACACCATATATTTT
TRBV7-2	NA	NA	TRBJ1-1	CASSLVLMNTEAFF	TGTGCCAGCAGCTTAGTACTGATGAACACTGAAGCTTTCTTT
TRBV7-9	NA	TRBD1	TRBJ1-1	CASSRRQGLNTEAFF	TGTGCCAGCAGCCGTAGACAGGGGCTGAACACTGAAGCTTTCTTT
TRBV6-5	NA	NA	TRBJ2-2	CATSGGPGEAGELFF	TGTGCCACGTCAGGGGGACCGGGGGAGGCCGGGGAGCTGTTTTTT
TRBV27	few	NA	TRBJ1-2	CASSPEKFVGVYGYTF	TGTGCCAGCAGCCCCGAAAAATTCGTCGGGGTCTATGGCTACACCTTC
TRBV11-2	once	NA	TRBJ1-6	CASSLVEGFYNSPLHF	TGTGCCAGCAGCTTAGTGGAGGGATTCTATAATTCACCCCTCCACTTT
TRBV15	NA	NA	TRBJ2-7	CATSKQVYEQYF	TGTGCCACCAGCAAACAGGTCTACGAGCAGTACTTC
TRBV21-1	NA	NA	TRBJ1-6	CASSKVAAGTVSGSPLHF	NA
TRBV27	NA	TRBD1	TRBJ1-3	CASSRLQGAGNTIYF	TGTGCCAGCAGCCGACTACAGGGGGCTGGAAACACCATATATTTT
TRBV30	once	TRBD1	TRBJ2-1	CAWGTGDRNEQFF	TGTGCCTGGGGGACAGGGGACAGAAATGAGCAGTTCTTC
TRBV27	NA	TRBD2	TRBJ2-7	CASSPERGGLTNEQYF	TGTGCCAGCAGTCCGGAGCGGGGGGGCCTGACGAACGAGCAGTACTTC